This is a list of T cell receptor beta chains from one sample in a study of blood T cell repertoires in COVID-19. TCRdb keeps only in-frame clones here, not all; method: immunoSEQ multiplex PCR. The sample shows approximately 240,000 clones, around 90% of them seen only once. The sequenced sample was PBMCs or T cells enriched from blood (not recorded which). These receptors all stem from a woman in her thirties with acute COVID-19. Each CDR3 is given with its conserved first and last residue. Fields, in order: V gene, D gene, CDR3 length, J gene, clone size, CDR3 DNA, CDR3 protein. The D gene is left open where the match is weak. Size values are once, few and many counts, or a class for expanded clones, and some rows have none.

v_call: TRBV5-4
d_call: .
cdr3_length: 15
j_call: TRBJ2-2
clone_size: once
cdr3_nt: TGTGCCAGCAGCCCGGGCAACAGGGACACCGGGGAGCTGTTTTTT
cdr3_aa: CASSPGNRDTGELFF

v_call: TRBV18
d_call: .
cdr3_length: 14
j_call: TRBJ1-1
clone_size: .
cdr3_nt: TGTGCCAGCTCCCCCCAGGTGGGAGGCACTGAAGCTTTCTTT
cdr3_aa: CASSPQVGGTEAFF

v_call: TRBV11-2
d_call: .
cdr3_length: 15
j_call: TRBJ1-6
clone_size: .
cdr3_nt: TGTGCCAGCACAGGGAATAGGACGTATCTTTCACCCCTCCACTTT
cdr3_aa: CASTGNRTYLSPLHF

v_call: TRBV6-5
d_call: TRBD1
cdr3_length: 14
j_call: TRBJ2-7
clone_size: .
cdr3_nt: TGTGCCAGCAGAGCAACCGGGACAGGGGGCGAGCAGTACTTC
cdr3_aa: CASRATGTGGEQYF

v_call: TRBV3-1/TRBV3-2
d_call: .
cdr3_length: 13
j_call: TRBJ2-7
clone_size: .
cdr3_nt: TGTGCCAGCAGCCTGGCGGGGAGATACGAGCAGTACTTC
cdr3_aa: CASSLAGRYEQYF

v_call: TRBV5-6
d_call: .
cdr3_length: 17
j_call: TRBJ1-1
clone_size: once
cdr3_nt: TGTGCCAGCAGCTTGGAACGTTCACTTGTAAACGGGAGGGAAGCTTTCTTT
cdr3_aa: CASSLERSLVNGREAFF

v_call: TRBV2
d_call: .
cdr3_length: 16
j_call: TRBJ1-1
clone_size: .
cdr3_nt: TGTGCCAGCAGTGAAGGATTTGCAGGCCTGAACACTGAAGCTTTCTTT
cdr3_aa: CASSEGFAGLNTEAFF

v_call: TRBV5-4
d_call: .
cdr3_length: 14
j_call: TRBJ1-6
clone_size: .
cdr3_nt: TGTGCCAGCAGCTTGGGAGCGAATAATTCACCCCTCCACTTT
cdr3_aa: CASSLGANNSPLHF

v_call: TRBV7-8
d_call: .
cdr3_length: 16
j_call: TRBJ2-5
clone_size: .
cdr3_nt: TGTGCCAGCAGCTTAGGGTCCAGGACGCGAGGGGAGACCCAGTACTTC
cdr3_aa: CASSLGSRTRGETQYF

v_call: TRBV14
d_call: TRBD1
cdr3_length: 14
j_call: TRBJ2-3
clone_size: .
cdr3_nt: TGTGCCAGCAGACTGACAGGGGCGCCAGATACGCAGTATTTT
cdr3_aa: CASRLTGAPDTQYF

v_call: TRBV20-1
d_call: .
cdr3_length: 14
j_call: TRBJ1-1
clone_size: .
cdr3_nt: TGCAGTGCTAGTATCGGCTTGAGCAGGGCTGAAGCTTTCTTT
cdr3_aa: CSASIGLSRAEAFF

v_call: TRBV28
d_call: .
cdr3_length: 13
j_call: TRBJ2-5
clone_size: .
cdr3_nt: TGTGCCAGCAGTTTGAGCAGGCAAGAGACCCAGTACTTC
cdr3_aa: CASSLSRQETQYF

v_call: TRBV30
d_call: TRBD1
cdr3_length: 15
j_call: TRBJ1-4
clone_size: .
cdr3_nt: TGTGCCTGGAGGACAGGGCGGGCGACTAATGAAAAACTGTTTTTT
cdr3_aa: CAWRTGRATNEKLFF

v_call: TRBV19
d_call: TRBD1
cdr3_length: 14
j_call: TRBJ1-6
clone_size: .
cdr3_nt: TGTGCCAGCGGAAATCAGGGGGCGAATTCACCCCTCCACTTT
cdr3_aa: CASGNQGANSPLHF

v_call: TRBV11-2
d_call: .
cdr3_length: 15
j_call: TRBJ1-4
clone_size: .
cdr3_nt: TGTGCCAGCAGCCAATCCGGGGAATTACACGAAAAACTGTTTTTT
cdr3_aa: CASSQSGELHEKLFF

v_call: TRBV19
d_call: TRBD1
cdr3_length: 15
j_call: TRBJ2-4
clone_size: once
cdr3_nt: TGTGCCAGTAGCGCGACAGGGACCGGCAAAAACATTCAGTACTTC
cdr3_aa: CASSATGTGKNIQYF

v_call: TRBV11-3
d_call: TRBD1
cdr3_length: 15
j_call: TRBJ2-7
clone_size: few
cdr3_nt: TGTGCCAGCAACTTTTCGACAGGGTTAAGAAACGAGCAGTACTTC
cdr3_aa: CASNFSTGLRNEQYF

v_call: TRBV6-1
d_call: TRBD1
cdr3_length: 13
j_call: TRBJ1-1
clone_size: .
cdr3_nt: TGTGCCAGCAGTGATGACAGGGGCACTGAAGCTTTCTTT
cdr3_aa: CASSDDRGTEAFF

v_call: TRBV27
d_call: .
cdr3_length: 14
j_call: TRBJ1-2
clone_size: .
cdr3_nt: TGTGCCAGCAGTTCGCAGGGCCTTCACTATGGCTACACCTTC
cdr3_aa: CASSSQGLHYGYTF

v_call: TRBV11-1
d_call: TRBD2
cdr3_length: 16
j_call: TRBJ2-3
clone_size: .
cdr3_nt: TGTGCCAGCAGCAGAGCTTTAGCGGGAGTCGGTGATACGCAGTATTTT
cdr3_aa: CASSRALAGVGDTQYF

v_call: TRBV7-2
d_call: TRBD2
cdr3_length: 13
j_call: TRBJ2-5
clone_size: .
cdr3_nt: TGTGCCAGCAGCTTAAACGGGAGGGAGACCCAGTACTTC
cdr3_aa: CASSLNGRETQYF

v_call: TRBV9
d_call: .
cdr3_length: 19
j_call: TRBJ2-1
clone_size: .
cdr3_nt: TGTGCCAGCAGCGTAGACAGCACCCCTTGGGGGAGGTCCTACAATGAGCAGTTCTTC
cdr3_aa: CASSVDSTPWGRSYNEQFF

v_call: TRBV6-5
d_call: TRBD1
cdr3_length: 13
j_call: TRBJ1-2
clone_size: .
cdr3_nt: TGTGCCAGCCGAGGGGGCGCCTTCTATGGCTACACCTTC
cdr3_aa: CASRGGAFYGYTF

v_call: TRBV7-9
d_call: TRBD2
cdr3_length: 16
j_call: TRBJ2-1
clone_size: .
cdr3_nt: TGTGCCAGCAGCTTATCCGGCGGGAGCTCCTACAATGAGCAGTTCTTC
cdr3_aa: CASSLSGGSSYNEQFF

v_call: TRBV21-1
d_call: .
cdr3_length: 18
j_call: TRBJ2-5
clone_size: few
cdr3_nt: TGTGCCAGCAGCAAAGCGAGCGGGGGGGCCGGAGTTGAAGAGACCCAGTACTTC
cdr3_aa: CASSKASGGAGVEETQYF

v_call: TRBV7-9
d_call: TRBD2
cdr3_length: 14
j_call: TRBJ2-5
clone_size: .
cdr3_nt: TGTGCCAGCAGCTTAGCGGGGGGGCAAGAGACCCAGTACTTC
cdr3_aa: CASSLAGGQETQYF

v_call: TRBV7-3
d_call: TRBD2
cdr3_length: 16
j_call: TRBJ2-1
clone_size: .
cdr3_nt: TGTGCCAGCAGCTTCCTGACTAGCGGGAGTAAGAATGAGCAGTTCTTC
cdr3_aa: CASSFLTSGSKNEQFF

v_call: TRBV5-4
d_call: TRBD1
cdr3_length: 12
j_call: TRBJ1-2
clone_size: .
cdr3_nt: TGTGCCAGCCGAACAGGGGGGTATGGCTACACCTTC
cdr3_aa: CASRTGGYGYTF

v_call: TRBV2
d_call: .
cdr3_length: 14
j_call: TRBJ2-7
clone_size: .
cdr3_nt: TGTGCCAGCAGGCAGGGGGGAAACATCTACGAGCAGTACTTC
cdr3_aa: CASRQGGNIYEQYF

v_call: TRBV6-1
d_call: TRBD1
cdr3_length: 17
j_call: TRBJ1-4
clone_size: .
cdr3_nt: TGTGCCAGCAGTGAACAGGGACAGGGGTTTACTAATGAAAAACTGTTTTTT
cdr3_aa: CASSEQGQGFTNEKLFF

v_call: TRBV7-7
d_call: TRBD1
cdr3_length: 17
j_call: TRBJ2-3
clone_size: once
cdr3_nt: TGTGCTAGCAGCCCCCTGACAGGGGTAGGTGGCACAGATACGCAGTATTTT
cdr3_aa: CASSPLTGVGGTDTQYF

v_call: TRBV6-5
d_call: TRBD1
cdr3_length: 13
j_call: TRBJ1-2
clone_size: .
cdr3_nt: TGTGCCAGCACCGATGGGACAGCCTATGGCTACACCTTC
cdr3_aa: CASTDGTAYGYTF

v_call: TRBV4-3
d_call: .
cdr3_length: 15
j_call: TRBJ2-3
clone_size: .
cdr3_nt: TGCGCCAGCAGCCAAGAACTAGGTCGCACAGATACGCAGTATTTT
cdr3_aa: CASSQELGRTDTQYF

v_call: TRBV11-2
d_call: TRBD1
cdr3_length: 18
j_call: TRBJ2-6
clone_size: .
cdr3_nt: TGTGCCAGCAGTCTAGCCGACAGGGCCCTCTCTGGGGCCAACGTCCTGACTTTC
cdr3_aa: CASSLADRALSGANVLTF

v_call: TRBV6-1
d_call: .
cdr3_length: 14
j_call: TRBJ2-3
clone_size: .
cdr3_nt: TGTGCCAGCAGTGAGTTAGGAGAAGCCGATACGCAGTATTTT
cdr3_aa: CASSELGEADTQYF

v_call: TRBV9
d_call: .
cdr3_length: 15
j_call: TRBJ1-1
clone_size: once
cdr3_nt: TGTGCCAGCAGCGTAGTGGGCAGGGAGGGCACTGAAGCTTTCTTT
cdr3_aa: CASSVVGREGTEAFF